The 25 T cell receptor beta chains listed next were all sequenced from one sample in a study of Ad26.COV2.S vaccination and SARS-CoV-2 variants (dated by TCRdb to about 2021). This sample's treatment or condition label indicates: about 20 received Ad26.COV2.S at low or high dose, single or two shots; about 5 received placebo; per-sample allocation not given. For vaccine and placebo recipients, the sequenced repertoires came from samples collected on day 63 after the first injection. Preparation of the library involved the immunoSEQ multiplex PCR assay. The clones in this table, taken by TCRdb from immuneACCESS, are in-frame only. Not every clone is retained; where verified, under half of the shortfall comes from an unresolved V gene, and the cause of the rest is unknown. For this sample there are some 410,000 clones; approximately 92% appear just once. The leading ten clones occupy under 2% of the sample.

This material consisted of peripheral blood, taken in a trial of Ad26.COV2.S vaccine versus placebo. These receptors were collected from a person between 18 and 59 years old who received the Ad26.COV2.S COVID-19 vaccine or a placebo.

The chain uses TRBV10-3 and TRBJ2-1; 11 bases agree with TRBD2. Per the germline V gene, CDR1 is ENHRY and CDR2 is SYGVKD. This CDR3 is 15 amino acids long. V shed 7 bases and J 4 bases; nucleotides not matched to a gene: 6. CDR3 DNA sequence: TGTGCCATCATGGGCGGGACTAGCGGATACAATGAGCAGTTCTTC. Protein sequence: CAIMGGTSGYNEQFF.

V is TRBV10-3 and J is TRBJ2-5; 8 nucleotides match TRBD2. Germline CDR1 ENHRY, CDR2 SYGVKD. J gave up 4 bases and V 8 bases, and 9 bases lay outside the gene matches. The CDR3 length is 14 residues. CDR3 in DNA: TGTGCCATCTCCGCGGGGGGCGGCCCAGAGACCCAGTACTTC. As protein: CAISAGGGPETQYF.

This CDR3 reads CASSFGYRNTIYF. In DNA form, the CDR3 reads TGTGCCAGCAGTTTTGGTTATAGAAACACCATATATTTT. The gene calls are TRBV12-3 or TRBV12-4 and TRBJ1-3; D not resolved. Trimming removed 3 bases at V and 5 bases at J, with 8 bases between. The CDR3 runs 13 residues.

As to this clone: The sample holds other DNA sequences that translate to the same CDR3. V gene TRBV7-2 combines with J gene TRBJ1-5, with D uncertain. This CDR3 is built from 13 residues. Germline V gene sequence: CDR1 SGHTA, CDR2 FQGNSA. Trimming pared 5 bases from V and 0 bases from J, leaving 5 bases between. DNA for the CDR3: TGTGCCAGCAGCCTCTCTAGCAATCAGCCCCAGCATTTT. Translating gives CASSLSSNQPQHF.

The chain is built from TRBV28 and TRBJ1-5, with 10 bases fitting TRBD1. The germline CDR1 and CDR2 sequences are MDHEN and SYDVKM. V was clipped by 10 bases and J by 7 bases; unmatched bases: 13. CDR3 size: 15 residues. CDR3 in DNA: TGTGCCACCGAAAGCAGACAGGGGGCGACGCAGCCCCAGCATTTT. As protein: CATESRQGATQPQHF.

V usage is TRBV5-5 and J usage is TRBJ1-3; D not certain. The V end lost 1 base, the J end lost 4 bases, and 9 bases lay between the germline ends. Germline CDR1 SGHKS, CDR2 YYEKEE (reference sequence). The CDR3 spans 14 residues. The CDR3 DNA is TGTGCCAGCAGCTTGTCTACATCAGGAAACACCATATATTTT. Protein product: CASSLSTSGNTIYF.

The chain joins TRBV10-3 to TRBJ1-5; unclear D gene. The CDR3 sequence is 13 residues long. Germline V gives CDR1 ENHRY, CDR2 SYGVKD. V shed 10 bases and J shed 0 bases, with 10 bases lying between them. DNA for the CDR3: TGTGCCACATCACGGGATAGCAATCAGCCCCAGCATTTT. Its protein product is CATSRDSNQPQHF.

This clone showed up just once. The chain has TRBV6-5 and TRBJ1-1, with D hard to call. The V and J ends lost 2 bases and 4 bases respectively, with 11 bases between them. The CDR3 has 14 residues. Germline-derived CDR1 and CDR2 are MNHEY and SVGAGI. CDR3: CASSYRRAPTEAFF. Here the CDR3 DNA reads TGTGCCAGCAGTTACCGTCGGGCCCCCACTGAAGCTTTCTTT.

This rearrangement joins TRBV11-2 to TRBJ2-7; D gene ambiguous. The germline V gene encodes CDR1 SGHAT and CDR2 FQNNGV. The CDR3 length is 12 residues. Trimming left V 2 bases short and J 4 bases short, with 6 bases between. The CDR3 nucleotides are TGTGCCAGCAGCTTATCCGGGTACGAGCAGTACTTC. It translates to CASSLSGYEQYF.

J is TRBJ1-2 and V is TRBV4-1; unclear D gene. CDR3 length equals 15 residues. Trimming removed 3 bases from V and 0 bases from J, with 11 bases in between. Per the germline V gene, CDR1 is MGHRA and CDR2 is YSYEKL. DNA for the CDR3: TGCGCCAGCAGCCATGTCACCGGATCTAACTATGGCTACACCTTC. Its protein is CASSHVTGSNYGYTF.

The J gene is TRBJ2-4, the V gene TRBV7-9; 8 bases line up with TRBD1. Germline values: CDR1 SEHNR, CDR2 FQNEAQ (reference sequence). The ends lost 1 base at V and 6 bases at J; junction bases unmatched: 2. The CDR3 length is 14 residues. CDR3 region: CASSLGTGSNIQYF. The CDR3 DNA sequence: TGTGCCAGCAGCTTAGGGACAGGGTCAAACATTCAGTACTTC.

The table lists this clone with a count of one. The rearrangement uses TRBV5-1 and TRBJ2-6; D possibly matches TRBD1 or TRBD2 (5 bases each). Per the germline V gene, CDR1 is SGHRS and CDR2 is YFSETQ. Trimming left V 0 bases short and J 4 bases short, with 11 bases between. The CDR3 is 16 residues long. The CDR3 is CASSLERGGGANVLTF. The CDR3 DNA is TGCGCCAGCAGCTTGGAGAGGGGTGGCGGGGCCAACGTCCTGACTTTC.

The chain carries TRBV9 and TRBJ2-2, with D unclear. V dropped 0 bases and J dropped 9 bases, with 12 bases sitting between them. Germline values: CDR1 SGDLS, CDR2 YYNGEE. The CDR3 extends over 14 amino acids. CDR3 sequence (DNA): TGTGCCAGCAGCGTAGCCCCAGGTACCCGGGAGCTGTTTTTT. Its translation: CASSVAPGTRELFF.

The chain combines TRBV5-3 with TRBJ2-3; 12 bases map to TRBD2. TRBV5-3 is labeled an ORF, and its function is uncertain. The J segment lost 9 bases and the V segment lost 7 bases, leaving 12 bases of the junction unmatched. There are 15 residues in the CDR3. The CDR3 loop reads CAREPSGGAKDTQYF. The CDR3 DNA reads TGTGCCAGAGAACCTAGCGGGGGGGCCAAAGACACGCAGTATTTT.

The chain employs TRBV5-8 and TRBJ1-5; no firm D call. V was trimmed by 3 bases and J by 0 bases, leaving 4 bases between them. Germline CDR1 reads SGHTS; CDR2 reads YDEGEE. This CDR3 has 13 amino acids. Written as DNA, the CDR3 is TGTGCCAGCAGCTGGGATAGCAATCAGCCCCAGCATTTT. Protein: CASSWDSNQPQHF.

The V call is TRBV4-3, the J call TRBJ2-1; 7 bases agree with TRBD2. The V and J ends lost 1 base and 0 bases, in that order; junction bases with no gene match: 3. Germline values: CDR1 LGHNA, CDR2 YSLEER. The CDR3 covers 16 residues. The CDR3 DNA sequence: TGCGCCAGCAGCCAAGGAGCGGGAAACTCCTACAATGAGCAGTTCTTC. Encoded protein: CASSQGAGNSYNEQFF.

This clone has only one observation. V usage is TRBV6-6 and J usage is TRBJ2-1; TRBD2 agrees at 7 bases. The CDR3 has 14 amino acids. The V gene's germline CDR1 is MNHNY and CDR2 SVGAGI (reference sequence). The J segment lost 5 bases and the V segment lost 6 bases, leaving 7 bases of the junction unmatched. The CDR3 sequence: CASSWGTNDNEQFF. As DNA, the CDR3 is TGTGCCAGCAGCTGGGGGACTAACGACAATGAGCAGTTCTTC.

This CDR3 reads CASSGARGPYNEQFF. CDR3 coding DNA: TGTGCCAGCAGCGGTGCCAGGGGGCCCTACAATGAGCAGTTCTTC. The chain couples TRBV9 to TRBJ2-1; 8 bases match TRBD1. Germline loops: CDR1 SGDLS, CDR2 YYNGEE. The CDR3 loop spans 15 amino acids. Germline trimming cut 3 bases from V and 2 bases from J; bases unmatched to any gene: 4.

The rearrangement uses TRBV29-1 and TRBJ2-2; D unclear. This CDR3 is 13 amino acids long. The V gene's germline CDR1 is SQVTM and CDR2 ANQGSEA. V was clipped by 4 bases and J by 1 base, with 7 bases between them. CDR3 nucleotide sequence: TGCAGCGTTGTTTCCGGGAACACCGGGGAGCTGTTTTTT. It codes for CSVVSGNTGELFF.

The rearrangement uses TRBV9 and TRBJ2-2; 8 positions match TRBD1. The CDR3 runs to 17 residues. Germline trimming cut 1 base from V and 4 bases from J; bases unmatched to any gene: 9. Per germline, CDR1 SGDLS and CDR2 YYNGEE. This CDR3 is CASSVSSGGGPTGELFF. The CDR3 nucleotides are TGTGCCAGCAGCGTAAGTTCAGGGGGCGGACCCACCGGGGAGCTGTTTTTT.

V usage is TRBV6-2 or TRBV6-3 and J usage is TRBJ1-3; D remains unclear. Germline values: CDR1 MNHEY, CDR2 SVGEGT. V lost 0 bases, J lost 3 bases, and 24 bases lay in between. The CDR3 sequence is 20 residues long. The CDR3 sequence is CASSYSIARPEHLNGNTIYF. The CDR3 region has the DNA TGTGCCAGCAGTTACTCGATCGCCAGGCCAGAACATTTGAATGGAAACACCATATATTTT.

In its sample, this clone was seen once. This CDR3 reads CASSFVAGAHNEQFF. The CDR3 DNA follows: TGTGCCAGCAGCTTTGTAGCGGGAGCTCACAATGAGCAGTTCTTC. The chain employs TRBV7-9 and TRBJ2-1, with TRBD2 identical over 9 bases. V lost 3 bases, J lost 5 bases, and 5 bases stayed unmatched. The V gene's germline CDR1 is SEHNR and CDR2 FQNEAQ (reference sequence). This CDR3 region has 15 residues.

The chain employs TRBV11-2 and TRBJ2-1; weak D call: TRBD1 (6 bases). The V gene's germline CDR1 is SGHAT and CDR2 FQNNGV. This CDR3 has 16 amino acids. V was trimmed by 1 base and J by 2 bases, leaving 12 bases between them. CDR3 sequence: CASSLVGGNTYNEQFF. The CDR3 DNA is TGTGCCAGCAGCTTAGTAGGGGGTAATACCTACAATGAGCAGTTCTTC. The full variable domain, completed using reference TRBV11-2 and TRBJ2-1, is EAGVAQSPRYKIIEKRQSVAFWCNPISGHATLYWYQQILGQGPKLLIQFQNNGVVDDSQLPKDRFSAERLKGVDSTLKIQPAKLEDSAVYLCASSLVGGNTYNEQFFGPGTRLTVL.

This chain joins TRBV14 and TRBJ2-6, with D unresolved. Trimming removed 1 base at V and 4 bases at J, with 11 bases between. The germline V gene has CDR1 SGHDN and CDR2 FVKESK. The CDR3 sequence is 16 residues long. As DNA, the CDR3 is TGTGCCAGCAGCCAAGCCAATTCCGCCGGGGCCAACGTCCTGACTTTC. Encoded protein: CASSQANSAGANVLTF.

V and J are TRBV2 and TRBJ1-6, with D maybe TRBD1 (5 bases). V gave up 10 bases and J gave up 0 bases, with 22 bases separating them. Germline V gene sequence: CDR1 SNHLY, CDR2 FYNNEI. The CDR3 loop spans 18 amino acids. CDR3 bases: TGTGCCACACTCGCAACCCGGGGACCGAACTCCTATAATTCACCCCTCCACTTT. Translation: CATLATRGPNSYNSPLHF.